This TCR beta chain stems from a study of cytomegalovirus exposure and HLA in healthy donors. The primer mix had 60 Vbeta and 13 Jbeta primers. Method: immunoSEQ multiplex PCR; TCRdb's copy keeps in-frame clones and lacks some. The sample lists more than 85,000 clones; about 79% were seen once. The CDR3 has 11 amino acids. Per germline, CDR1 MNHEY and CDR2 SVGAGI. The V end lost 6 bases, the J end lost 6 bases, and 5 bases lay between the germline ends. Findings and limits, study-wide: There was a cluster of highly shared sequence variants that was likely a sequencing artifact. Most subjects' HLA-A and HLA-B alleles were reportedly predicted from TCR beta sequences.

Details on this clone: Its antigen remains unidentified.

The TCR comes from a male donor in good health and CMV-seropositive. The sample comprised PBMCs. V usage is TRBV6-5 and J usage is TRBJ2-2; D is ambiguous. In nucleotides, the CDR3 is TGTGCCAGCAGGCTAGCCGGGGAGCTGTTTTTT. Amino acids: CASRLAGELFF.